The entry below gives a single T cell receptor beta chain sequence along with its context. Authors' data handling: Nucleated cell number was recorded as an estimate derived from reference gene primer amplification. Here immunoSEQ multiplex PCR was the method, and the copy in TCRdb shows in-frame clones only, minus some. Clone size and the V and J calls come from that table; the DNA yielded D and trimming. The sample yields roughly 100,000 clones, 84% seen once. This entry belongs to a study of blood T cell repertoires in COVID-19. Turning to the study itself: From the United States, Italy and Spain came samples of acute and convalescent COVID-19. From T cells, B-cell-depleted T cells, or PBMCs came the material, which was cDNA or gDNA.

V lost 0 bases to trimming and J lost 8 bases; unmatched junction nucleotides: 4. Per germline, CDR1 SGDLS and CDR2 YYNGEE. The CDR3 runs 13 residues. The sequencing input was peripheral blood. The genes are TRBV9 and TRBJ1-1; 7 bases are shared with TRBD1. This clonotype was obtained from a man in his forties or fifties with active or convalescent COVID-19. The CDR3 nucleotides are TGTGCCAGCAGCGTAGCTTACAGGGGAGAAGCTTTCTTT. It is translated as CASSVAYRGEAFF. The full variable domain, completed using reference TRBV9 and TRBJ1-1, is DSGVTQTPKHLITATGQRVTLRCSPRSGDLSVYWYQQSLDQGLQFLIQYYNGEERAKGNILERFSAQQFPDLHSELNLSSLELGDSALYFCASSVAYRGEAFFGQGTRLTVV.